A selection of T cell receptor beta chains follows, all from one sample in a study of identical twins. TCRdb reanalysed the 5' RACE reads using MiXCR and keeps one entry per CDR3 protein. The sample contains about 660,000 distinct CDR3 sequences, around 8.3% of which appear only once. The sample was also reused in another study, on yellow fever vaccine responses in identical twins.

Sequenced input: PBMCs. These receptor sequences come from a young woman in good health. Each CDR3 is given with its conserved first and last residue.

v_gene	j_gene	CDR3aa
TRBV7-2	TRBJ1-4	CASQGGPNEKLFF
TRBV7-9	TRBJ2-1	CASSLVMGEGGEQFF
TRBV5-6	TRBJ2-7	CASSLEPQHPGSYEQYF
TRBV11-3	TRBJ2-1	CASSWGQGMDEQFF
TRBV5-1	TRBJ2-7	CASSTLNNYEQYF
TRBV6-1	TRBJ2-5	CASRSGARETQYF
TRBV4-2	TRBJ2-7	CASSQDGGTGSYEQYF
TRBV4-1	TRBJ2-1	CASSVQGSVEQFF
TRBV5-1	TRBJ2-4	CASSLEGNIQYF
TRBV2	TRBJ1-6	CASRDRANSPLHF
TRBV7-9	TRBJ2-7	CASSLVGSWEQYF
TRBV3-1	TRBJ1-2	CASSQVTGGARIYGYTF
TRBV6-1	TRBJ2-3	CASSRGQGASTDTQYF
TRBV6-5	TRBJ2-7	CASSYGSGGGPNEQYF
TRBV19	TRBJ2-5	CASSIAGGVTQYF
TRBV29-1	TRBJ1-2	CSVEKDRYYGYTF
TRBV7-9	TRBJ1-2	CASSPPGEVYYGYTF
TRBV15	TRBJ1-2	CATSREASHGYGYTF
TRBV20-1	TRBJ2-1	CSAERTSGRYEQFF
TRBV10-3	TRBJ2-7	CAISPVDSYEQYF
TRBV28	TRBJ1-2	CASSLTGQGAGYTF
TRBV28	TRBJ2-7	CASSFLTSGYEQYF
TRBV12-3/TRBV12-4	TRBJ2-3	CATLLTDTQYF
TRBV9	TRBJ2-7	CASSVQAFSSYEQYF
TRBV10-1	TRBJ2-3	CASSEGYADTQYF
TRBV6-2/TRBV6-3	TRBJ2-5	CASSSRTVAETQYF
TRBV6-2/TRBV6-3	TRBJ2-1	CASSSLRDTLNEQFF
TRBV20-1	TRBJ2-1	CSAKGTASYNEQFF
TRBV5-6	TRBJ2-7	CASSFASTYEQYF
TRBV28	TRBJ1-3	CASSQDTSSGNTIYF
TRBV12-3/TRBV12-4	TRBJ2-5	CASRKDRELETQYF
TRBV7-2	TRBJ2-5	CASSLARAGGTQYF
TRBV3-1	TRBJ2-7	CASSPGQGLGYEQYF
TRBV14	TRBJ2-1	CASSGVYGTSGELEQFF
TRBV6-5	TRBJ2-7	CASSYSSSGRYEQYF
TRBV7-9	TRBJ1-4	CASSLETGQNEKLFF
TRBV7-9	TRBJ2-3	CASSLGQGATDTQYF
TRBV5-1	TRBJ2-1	CASSLSLAGNEQFF
TRBV7-9	TRBJ1-4	CASSSQGGATNEKLFF
TRBV29-1	TRBJ2-5	CSVPDRGLETQYF
TRBV28	TRBJ2-5	CASTYLRQGGVETQYF
TRBV18	TRBJ2-7	CASSPGQSSSYEQYF